These 29 T cell receptor beta chains were sequenced from one sample in a study of T cell repertoires in ileal Crohn's disease. The assay was immunoSEQ multiplex PCR, and TCRdb's table has in-frame clones only and misses some. Of some 16,000 clones listed, roughly 85% are singletons. The source material was ileal tissue. Receptors originate from an adult with Crohn's disease.

This rearrangement joins TRBV5-6 to TRBJ1-4, with D unclear. Trimming pared 1 base from V and 6 bases from J, leaving 16 bases between. CDR3 size: 16 residues. CDR1 is SGHDT, CDR2 YYEEEE, per germline. CDR3 DNA sequence: TGTGCCAGCAGCTTGATAACCGACACAGTTGATGAAAAACTGTTTTTT. Residues: CASSLITDTVDEKLFF. The full variable domain, in which reference TRBV5-6 and TRBJ1-4 provide the parts outside the CDR3, is DAGVTQSPTHLIKTRGQQVTLRCSPKSGHDTVSWYQQALGQGPQFIFQYYEEEERQRGNFPDRFSGHQFPNYSSELNVNALLLGDSALYLCASSLITDTVDEKLFFGSGTQLSVL.

The CDR3 loop is CASSAQGGAGYTF. The CDR3 bases are TGTGCCAGCAGCGCCCAGGGGGGAGCGGGCTACACCTTC. The chain joins TRBV6-1 to TRBJ1-2; 7 bases align to TRBD1. J lost 8 bases, V lost 6 bases, and 9 bases had no gene match. Germline V gene sequence: CDR1 MNHNS, CDR2 SASEGT. This CDR3 is 13 amino acids long.

This clone showed up just a few times. The chain employs TRBV11-3 and TRBJ1-1; D not certain. CDR1 is SGHNT and CDR2 is YENEEA in the germline V gene. Trimming took 5 bases from V and 0 from J, leaving 7 bases between them. The CDR3 consists of 13 residues. CDR3 loop: CASSVQMNTEAFF. In nucleotides, the CDR3 is TGTGCCAGCAGCGTTCAGATGAACACTGAAGCTTTCTTT.

The chain employs TRBV9 and TRBJ1-3, with a weak D call TRBD1 (6 bases). This CDR3 region has 15 residues. Germline CDR1 is SGDLS and CDR2 is YYNGEE. V dropped 4 bases and J dropped 5 bases, with 16 bases sitting between them. CDR3 in DNA: TGTGCCAGCAGCTTGGAATTTGGGACAAGAAACACCATATATTTT. It codes for CASSLEFGTRNTIYF.

V usage is TRBV7-6 and J usage is TRBJ1-4; no definite D call. Deletions cut 5 bases from V and 7 bases from J, with 17 bases between. This CDR3 spans 15 amino acids. The V gene's germline CDR1 is SGHVS and CDR2 FNYEAQ. CDR3: CASSPRAGIGEKLFF. The CDR3 DNA follows: TGTGCCAGCAGCCCGCGGGCGGGTATCGGTGAAAAACTGTTTTTT.

The chain links TRBV29-1 to TRBJ2-1; D not certain. V lost 4 bases to trimming and J lost 7 bases, with 11 bases between them. The germline V gene has CDR1 SQVTM and CDR2 ANQGSEA. The CDR3 runs 12 residues. In DNA form, the CDR3 reads TGCAGCGTTGTCCCAGGTACAAATGAGCAGTTCTTC. Its protein is CSVVPGTNEQFF.

This clone has only one observation. This chain connects TRBV7-3 to TRBJ2-7; 9 bases agree with TRBD1. The trim removed 6 bases at V and 9 bases at J, leaving 9 bases unmatched. CDR1 is SGHTA, CDR2 FQGTGA, per germline. The CDR3 sequence is 13 residues long. CDR3 sequence reads: CASSPSGQGAQYF. Here the CDR3 DNA reads TGTGCCAGCAGTCCCTCGGGACAGGGAGCGCAGTACTTC.

The chain is built from TRBV5-1 and TRBJ1-1; 9 nucleotides line up with TRBD1. The V gene end was trimmed by 4 bases and the J gene end by 0 bases; junction bases not matched to a gene: 4. In germline, CDR1 is SGHRS, CDR2 YFSETQ. The CDR3 extends over 15 amino acids. The CDR3 protein is CASSATGGVNTEAFF. DNA for the CDR3: TGCGCCAGCAGCGCGACAGGGGGGGTGAACACTGAAGCTTTCTTT.

The rearrangement joins TRBV19 to TRBJ2-2; a weak D match, TRBD2 (5 bases). V was trimmed by 5 bases and J by 5 bases, leaving 18 bases between them. The CDR3 is 16 residues long. The germline CDR1 and CDR2 sequences are LNHDA and SQIVND (reference sequence). In DNA, the CDR3 is TGTGCCAGTAGTGGCCACGACACCCGAGGGACCGGGGAGCTGTTTTTT. It encodes CASSGHDTRGTGELFF.

This clone is a singleton in its sample. The V gene is TRBV2, the J gene TRBJ1-2; D not certain. Germline loops: CDR1 SNHLY, CDR2 FYNNEI. V was trimmed by 2 bases and J by 0 bases, leaving 7 bases between them. The CDR3 has 14 residues. DNA of the CDR3: TGTGCCAGCAGTGAAACCCCTACTAACTATGGCTACACCTTC. The encoded protein is CASSETPTNYGYTF.

This chain links TRBV7-9 with TRBJ1-5; TRBD1 matches at 10 bases. CDR3 size: 15 residues. CDR1 SEHNR and CDR2 FQNEAQ come from the germline V gene (reference sequence). J lost 2 bases, V lost 3 bases, and 1 base had no gene match. Here the CDR3 DNA reads TGTGCCAGCAGCTTCGGACAGGGGGGCAATCAGCCCCAGCATTTT. It codes for CASSFGQGGNQPQHF.

This chain joins TRBV12-5 and TRBJ2-1, with 8 nucleotides matching TRBD1. Germline loops: CDR1 LGHNT, CDR2 FRNRAP. The CDR3 covers 19 residues. After removal of 4 bases from V and 1 base from J, the junction contained 15 bases not matched to a gene. CDR3 nucleotide sequence: TGTGCTAGTGGTTCGGCAGGGGGCAGGTCGCTAGGATCCTACAATGAGCAGTTCTTC. This translates into CASGSAGGRSLGSYNEQFF.

The chain recombines TRBV5-1 with TRBJ2-1; TRBD2 aligns across 7 bases. J gave up 7 bases and V 0 bases, and 4 bases lay outside the gene matches. The germline gives CDR1 SGHRS, CDR2 YFSETQ. CDR3 length: 14 amino acids. CDR3 sequence: CASSLAGGRNEQFF. Written as DNA, the CDR3 is TGCGCCAGCAGCTTGGCCGGGGGGAGGAATGAGCAGTTCTTC.

The chain employs TRBV7-9 and TRBJ1-3, with 8 bases lining up with TRBD1. The germline V gene encodes CDR1 SEHNR and CDR2 FQNEAQ (reference sequence). V dropped 5 bases and J dropped 4; count of bases not matched to a gene: 7. The CDR3 spans 15 residues. The CDR3 loop is CASSKGQARGNTIYF. In DNA, the CDR3 is TGTGCCAGCAGCAAGGGACAGGCGAGAGGAAACACCATATATTTT.

V gene TRBV19 combines with J gene TRBJ2-3; the match to TRBD2 covers 8 bases. Unmatched junction bases numbered 17, after V lost 5 bases and J lost 4 bases. Germline-derived CDR1 and CDR2 are LNHDA and SQIVND (reference sequence). CDR3 size: 18 residues. The CDR3 nucleotides read TGTGCCAGTAGTCAGCATAACGGGGGGGCGATGACCCCAGATACGCAGTATTTT. This translates into CASSQHNGGAMTPDTQYF.

The CDR3 DNA is TGTGCCAGCAGCCCGGAGACAGGTTTGGGCTACACCTTC. This translates into CASSPETGLGYTF. This chain uses TRBV16 with TRBJ1-2; D is possibly TRBD1 (6 bases). Trimming took 4 bases from V and 8 from J, leaving 14 bases between them. CDR3 length: 13 amino acids. Germline-derived CDR1 and CDR2 are KGHSY and FQNENV.

This chain uses TRBV19 with TRBJ1-1; no reliable D call. This CDR3 is built from 13 residues. Looked up from germline, CDR1 is LNHDA and CDR2 is SQIVND (reference sequence). The ends were cut back, 4 bases at V and 7 bases at J, with 13 bases in the middle. CDR3 sequence (DNA): TGTGCCAGTAGTACCCTAGAAGAGAGTGAAGCTTTCTTT. Translation: CASSTLEESEAFF.

This chain joins TRBV7-9 and TRBJ2-4; weak D call: TRBD1 (6 bases). The germline CDR1 and CDR2 sequences are SEHNR and FQNEAQ (reference sequence). CDR3 length: 13 amino acids. V was trimmed by 6 bases and J by 7 bases, leaving 13 bases between them. The DNA for the CDR3 is TGTGCCAGCAGTCGTGGGGGCCAGAACATTCAGTACTTC. It specifies CASSRGGQNIQYF. The full variable domain, rest sourced from reference TRBV7-9 and TRBJ2-4, is DTGVSQNPRHKITKRGQNVTFRCDPISEHNRLYWYRQTLGQGPEFLTYFQNEAQLEKSRLLSDRFSAERPKGSFSTLEIQRTEQGDSAMYLCASSRGGQNIQYFGAGTRLSVL.

This rearrangement joins TRBV7-2 to TRBJ1-1; weak D call: TRBD1 (6 bases). Germline V gene data show CDR1 as SGHTA and CDR2 as FQGNSA. Trimming cost V 5 bases and J 4 bases, with 17 bases left between them. The CDR3 extends over 15 amino acids. The CDR3 coding sequence is TGTGCCAGCAGCGCCCAACAGGGAAGGAGCACTGAAGCTTTCTTT. Its translation: CASSAQQGRSTEAFF.

V and J are TRBV7-6 and TRBJ1-2; a weak D match, TRBD1 (6 bases). The CDR3 has 16 residues. Trimming pared 3 bases from V and 4 bases from J, leaving 18 bases between. Per germline, CDR1 SGHVS and CDR2 FNYEAQ. The CDR3 region is CASSFGRGGISYGYTF. In nucleotides, the CDR3 is TGTGCCAGCAGCTTTGGGAGGGGGGGGATTAGCTATGGCTACACCTTC.

By share, this clone counts as medium-sized. The gene calls are TRBV5-8 and TRBJ2-7; TRBD1 matches 8 bases. Looked up from germline, CDR1 is SGHTS and CDR2 is YDEGEE. Trimming removed 3 bases from V and 4 bases from J; junction bases left unmatched: 6. The CDR3 consists of 14 residues. The CDR3 bases are TGTGCCAGCAGCTCAGGACAGGGCCGTTACGAGCAGTACTTC. It specifies CASSSGQGRYEQYF. Full variable domain (remainder filled in from reference TRBV5-8 and TRBJ2-7): EAGVTQSPTHLIKTRGQQATLRCSPISGHTSVYWYQQALGLGLQFLLWYDEGEERNRGNFPPRFSGRQFPNYSSELNVNALELEDSALYLCASSSGQGRYEQYFGPGTRLTVT.

This clone was counted once. The chain links TRBV9 to TRBJ2-7; possibly TRBD2 for D (7 bases). CDR3 length equals 16 residues. The V gene's germline CDR1 is SGDLS and CDR2 YYNGEE. Trimming left V 0 bases short and J 4 bases short, with 17 bases between. CDR3 residues: CASSVDGGAGRYEQYF. The DNA for the CDR3 is TGTGCCAGCAGCGTAGATGGGGGGGCAGGCCGGTACGAGCAGTACTTC.

The chain carries TRBV4-3 and TRBJ2-1; no clear D. The CDR3 contains 14 residues. V lost 1 base, J lost 6 bases, and 10 bases lay in between. Germline V gene lookup returns CDR1 LGHNA and CDR2 YSLEER. The CDR3 DNA sequence: TGCGCCAGCAGCCAAGGCCTAAGCCGCAATGAGCAGTTCTTC. It encodes CASSQGLSRNEQFF.

The chain couples TRBV5-1 to TRBJ2-2; TRBD2 aligns across 9 bases. Germline V gene data show CDR1 as SGHRS and CDR2 as YFSETQ. With V trimmed by 4 bases and J by 5 bases, 6 bases remained unmatched. The CDR3 length is 15 residues. Written as DNA, the CDR3 is TGCGCCAGCAGCCCCGCGGGGGGGCAAACCGGGGAGCTGTTTTTT. It encodes CASSPAGGQTGELFF.

This chain links TRBV5-8 with TRBJ2-1; 10 nucleotides agree with TRBD1. The junction had 9 bases not matched to a gene; V was cut back by 4 bases and J by 8 bases. The CDR3 spans 15 residues. CDR1 and CDR2 from the germline V gene are SGHTS and YDEGEE. The CDR3 nucleotides read TGTGCCAGCAGCCTCCCGGACAGGGGGGGCGATGAGCAGTTCTTC. Its protein is CASSLPDRGGDEQFF.

The rearrangement uses TRBV9 and TRBJ1-4, with D possibly being TRBD1 (6 bases). V lost 3 bases, J lost 7 bases, and 16 bases lay in between. The CDR3 is made up of 15 amino acids. Germline values: CDR1 SGDLS, CDR2 YYNGEE. Here the CDR3 reads CASSEWGGAAEKLFF. The CDR3 DNA reads as TGTGCCAGCAGCGAATGGGGGGGCGCGGCTGAAAAACTGTTTTTT.

The chain recombines TRBV4-2 with TRBJ2-1, with D perhaps matching TRBD2 (5 bases). Germline assignment: CDR1 LGHNA and CDR2 YNFKEQ. V dropped 0 bases and J dropped 3 bases, with 12 bases sitting between them. The CDR3 sequence is 16 residues long. In nucleotides, the CDR3 is TGTGCCAGCAGCCAAGATACGAGGACTGACTACAATGAGCAGTTCTTC. Translating it yields CASSQDTRTDYNEQFF.

This clone has just a few counts. The chain is built from TRBV27 and TRBJ2-3; weak D call: TRBD2 (5 bases). The CDR3 loop spans 12 amino acids. V was cut by 5 bases and J by 8 bases, with 11 bases left in between. CDR1 MNHEY and CDR2 SMNVEV come from the germline V gene (reference sequence). The CDR3 sequence: CASSPERVTQYF. The CDR3 DNA reads as TGTGCCAGCAGTCCGGAGAGGGTTACGCAGTATTTT.

In nucleotides, the CDR3 is TGTGCCAGCAGCCCGCACGCGATCGGCACAGATACGCAGTATTTT. Protein sequence: CASSPHAIGTDTQYF. The V call is TRBV5-5, the J call TRBJ2-3; no clear D. CDR1 is SGHKS, CDR2 YYEKEE, per germline (reference sequence). Deletions cut 4 bases from V and 1 base from J, with 13 bases between. CDR3 length: 15 residues.